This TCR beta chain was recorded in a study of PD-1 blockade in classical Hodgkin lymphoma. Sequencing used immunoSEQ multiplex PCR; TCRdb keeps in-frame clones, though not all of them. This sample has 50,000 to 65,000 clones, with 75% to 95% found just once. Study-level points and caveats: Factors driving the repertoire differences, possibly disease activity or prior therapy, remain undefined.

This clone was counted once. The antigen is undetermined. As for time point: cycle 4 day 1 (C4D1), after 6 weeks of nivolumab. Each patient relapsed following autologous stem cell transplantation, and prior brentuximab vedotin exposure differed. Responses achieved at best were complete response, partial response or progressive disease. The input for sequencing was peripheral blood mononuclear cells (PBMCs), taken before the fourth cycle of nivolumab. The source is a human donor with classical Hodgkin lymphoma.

The CDR3 sequence is CASSLERHQRGAPGELFF. CDR3 coding DNA: TGTGCCAGCAGCTTAGAGCGGCACCAGCGGGGGGCCCCCGGGGAGCTGTTTTTT. V is TRBV7-8 and J is TRBJ2-2; 9 bases match TRBD2. Per germline, CDR1 SGHVS and CDR2 FQNEAQ. V trimming: 1 base; J trimming: 6 bases; junction bases outside the gene matches: 12. The CDR3 is made up of 18 amino acids.